These 16 T cell receptor beta chains share one sample of origin, sequenced in a study of blood T cell repertoires in COVID-19. This table comes from immunoSEQ multiplex PCR, and its TCRdb copy is limited to in-frame clones, with some not included. The sample contains about 230,000 clones, about nine tenths of which appear only once. The sample was peripheral blood. The receptor source for this set is a man aged 50-60 years with COVID-19, enrolled during active disease.

The chain combines TRBV6-5 with TRBJ1-5; maybe TRBD1 (5 bases). The CDR3 is 15 residues long. V shed 0 bases and J shed 1 base, with 7 bases lying between them. Germline-derived CDR1 and CDR2 are MNHEY and SVGAGI. The CDR3 nucleotides are TGTGCCAGCAGTTACTCCTACAGGAGCAATCAGCCCCAGCATTTT. This codes for CASSYSYRSNQPQHF.

This clone was seen a single time. V is TRBV9 and J is TRBJ2-1; tentatively, D is TRBD2 (5 bases). The CDR3 length is 15 residues. The germline V and J ends were trimmed by 0 bases and 1 base, with 8 bases remaining between them. Per germline, CDR1 SGDLS and CDR2 YYNGEE. The CDR3 region is CASSVDRGSYNEQFF. The CDR3 nucleotides read TGTGCCAGCAGCGTAGATCGGGGTTCCTACAATGAGCAGTTCTTC.

The V and J genes are TRBV2 and TRBJ1-2, with 7 bases that match TRBD1. J was trimmed by 4 bases and V by 5 bases; bases with no gene match: 1. The CDR3 is 12 residues long. Germline values: CDR1 SNHLY, CDR2 FYNNEI. The CDR3 loop is CASSRDSYGYTF. DNA for the CDR3: TGTGCCAGCAGTCGGGACAGCTATGGCTACACCTTC.

CDR3 coding DNA: TGTGCCAGTAGTCCGAGGGACAGGGACCAAGAGACCCAGTACTTC. This encodes CASSPRDRDQETQYF. The rearrangement joins TRBV19 to TRBJ2-5, with 9 bases that match TRBD1. Losses at the gene ends were 5 bases for V and 0 bases for J; bases not matched to a gene: 4. The CDR3 contains 15 residues. CDR1 is LNHDA, CDR2 SQIVND, per germline (reference sequence).

The chain couples TRBV3-1 (or the pseudogene TRBV3-2) to TRBJ1-2; a weak D match, TRBD1 (6 bases). The CDR3 totals 16 residues. CDR1 and CDR2 (germline): LGHDT, YNNKEL (reference sequence). Trimming took off 7 bases at V and 2 bases at J, with 20 bases between the two ends. In DNA form, the CDR3 reads TGTGCCAGCATCGGCAGCGGGGGCAGTCCCAACTATGGCTACACCTTC. Translation gives CASIGSGGSPNYGYTF.

This chain links TRBV19 with TRBJ1-3, with D maybe TRBD1 (6 bases). V lost 10 bases, J lost 0 bases, and 16 bases lay in between. The CDR3 runs to 15 residues. CDR1 LNHDA and CDR2 SQIVND come from the germline V gene (reference sequence). The CDR3 DNA reads TGTGCCACCCAGAGAGGGGGGGCCTCTGGAAACACCATATATTTT. Translation: CATQRGGASGNTIYF.

V usage is TRBV28 and J usage is TRBJ2-7; 10 bases agree with TRBD2. The length of the CDR3 is 16 residues. Unmatched junction bases numbered 8, after V lost 5 bases and J lost 1 base. Germline lookup yields CDR1 MDHEN and CDR2 SYDVKM. CDR3 sequence (DNA): TGTGCCAGCAGTGTAGCGGGGGGACCCCTATCCTACGAGCAGTACTTC. This gives the protein CASSVAGGPLSYEQYF.

The chain couples TRBV2 to TRBJ2-1; D not resolved. The germline V gene has CDR1 SNHLY and CDR2 FYNNEI. The ends were cut back, 4 bases at V and 12 bases at J, with 13 bases in the middle. The CDR3 totals 12 residues. DNA for the CDR3: TGTGCCAGCAGTGTGTTACAGAAGTTGCAGTTCTTC. Protein product: CASSVLQKLQFF.

This clone was recorded once. The V gene is TRBV20-1, the J gene TRBJ2-3; 8 positions match TRBD1. The germline gives CDR1 DFQATT, CDR2 SNEGSKA (reference sequence). The CDR3 length is 14 residues. Here the CDR3 reads CSARGDRSPDTQYF. The DNA of the CDR3 is TGCAGCGCTCGTGGGGACAGGTCTCCAGATACGCAGTATTTT.

The chain uses TRBV19 and TRBJ2-5, with D possibly being TRBD1 (5 bases). V was cut by 10 bases and J by 5 bases, with 11 bases left in between. The CDR3 contains 11 residues. The germline CDR1 and CDR2 sequences are LNHDA and SQIVND (reference sequence). The CDR3 sequence is CATQTVETQYF. CDR3 DNA sequence: TGTGCCACCCAGACAGTCGAGACCCAGTACTTC.

This chain joins TRBV21-1 and TRBJ1-5; no check of the table's D call, TRBD1, against the DNA was made. TRBV21-1 has pseudogene status. This CDR3 comprises 16 residues. The CDR3 loop reads CASITQGVGGDQPQHF. CDR3 nucleotides: TGTGCCAGCATTACTCAGGGGGTCGGGGGAGATCAGCCCCAGCATTTT.

The V and J genes are TRBV5-4 and TRBJ2-3, with TRBD1 matching 7 bases. With 4 bases clipped from V and 4 bases from J, the junction kept 9 bases outside the gene matches. Germline V gene sequence: CDR1 SGHNT, CDR2 YYREEE (reference sequence). The CDR3 extends over 15 amino acids. The CDR3 sequence is CASSVGQRRSDTQYF. The CDR3 region has the DNA TGTGCCAGCAGCGTGGGACAGCGTAGGTCAGATACGCAGTATTTT.

This chain joins TRBV15 and TRBJ1-4; D is unclear. CDR3 length: 14 residues. Germline CDR1 LNHNV, CDR2 YYDKDF (reference sequence). The V end lost 3 bases, the J end lost 8 bases, and 13 bases lay between the germline ends. CDR3 nucleotide sequence: TGTGCCACCAGCAGCCCCAACCAGGCGGAAAAACTGTTTTTT. Translating it yields CATSSPNQAEKLFF.

The CDR3 reads CSVEEGPYEQYF. DNA for the CDR3: TGCAGCGTTGAGGAGGGTCCCTACGAGCAGTACTTC. The chain links TRBV29-1 to TRBJ2-7, with D perhaps matching TRBD2 (6 bases). Deletions cut 3 bases from V and 2 bases from J, with 8 bases between. Germline assignment: CDR1 SQVTM and CDR2 ANQGSEA. This CDR3 has 12 residues.

The chain links TRBV19 to TRBJ2-7; D uncertain. Trimming removed 1 base at V and 4 bases at J, with 8 bases between. CDR3 length: 13 residues. From germline, CDR1 is LNHDA and CDR2 SQIVND (reference sequence). CDR3 protein: CASSIVGPYEQYF. The CDR3, as DNA: TGTGCCAGTAGTATAGTCGGTCCTTACGAGCAGTACTTC. Full variable domain (missing parts from reference TRBV19 and TRBJ2-7): DGGITQSPKYLFRKEGQNVTLSCEQNLNHDAMYWYRQDPGQGLRLIYYSQIVNDFQKGDIAEGYSVSREKKESFPLTVTSAQKNPTAFYLCASSIVGPYEQYFGPGTRLTVT.

The chain couples TRBV5-4 to TRBJ1-3; D is unresolved. This CDR3 contains 17 residues. Per the germline V gene, CDR1 is SGHNT and CDR2 is YYREEE (reference sequence). V was shortened by 0 bases and J by 3 bases, with 16 bases between the two germline ends. The CDR3 DNA reads as TGTGCCAGCAGCTTGGCCGGGTCGGCGGGCTATGGAAACACCATATATTTT. Residues: CASSLAGSAGYGNTIYF.